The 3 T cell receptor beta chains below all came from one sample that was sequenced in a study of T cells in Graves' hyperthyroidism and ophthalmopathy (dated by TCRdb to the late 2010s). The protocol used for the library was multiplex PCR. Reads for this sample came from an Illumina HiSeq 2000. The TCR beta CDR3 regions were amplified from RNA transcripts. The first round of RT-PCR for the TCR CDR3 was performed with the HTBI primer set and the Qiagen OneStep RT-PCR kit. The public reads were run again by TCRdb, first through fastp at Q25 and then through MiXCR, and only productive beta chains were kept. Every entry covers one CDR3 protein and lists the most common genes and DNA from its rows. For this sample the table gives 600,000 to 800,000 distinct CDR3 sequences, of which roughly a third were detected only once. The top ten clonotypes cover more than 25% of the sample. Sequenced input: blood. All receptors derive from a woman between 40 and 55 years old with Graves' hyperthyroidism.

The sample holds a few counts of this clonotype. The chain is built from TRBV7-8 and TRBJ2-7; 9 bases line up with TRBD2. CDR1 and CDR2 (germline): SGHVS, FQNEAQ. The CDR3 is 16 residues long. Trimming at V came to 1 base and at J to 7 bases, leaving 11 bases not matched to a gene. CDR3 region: CASSLGAAGGFQEQYF. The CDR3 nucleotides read TGTGCCAGCAGCTTAGGAGCAGCGGGAGGATTTCAAGAGCAGTACTTC. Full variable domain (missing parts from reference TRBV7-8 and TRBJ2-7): GAGVSQSPRYKVAKRGQDVALRCDPISGHVSLFWYQQALGQGPEFLTYFQNEAQLDKSGLPSDRFFAERPEGSVSTLKIQRTQQEDSAVYLCASSLGAAGGFQEQYFGPGTRLTVT.

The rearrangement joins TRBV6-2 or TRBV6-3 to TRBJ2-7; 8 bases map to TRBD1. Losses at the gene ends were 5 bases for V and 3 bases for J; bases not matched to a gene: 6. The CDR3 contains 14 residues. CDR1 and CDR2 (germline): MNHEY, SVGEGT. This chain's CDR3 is CASSDDRGVYEQYF. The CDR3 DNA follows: TGTGCCAGCAGTGACGACAGGGGAGTCTACGAGCAGTACTTC.

The CDR3 sequence: CASLGLAGTSYEQYF. The CDR3 region has the DNA TGTGCCAGCCTAGGACTAGCGGGGACCTCCTACGAGCAGTACTTC. The rearrangement uses TRBV11-2 and TRBJ2-7, with 12 bases identical to TRBD2. V trimming: 8 bases; J trimming: 0 bases; junction bases outside the gene matches: 5. This CDR3 has 15 residues. Germline CDR1 SGHAT, CDR2 FQNNGV.